These 26 T cell receptor beta chains came from one sample sequenced in a study of a mutant IDH1 vaccine in newly diagnosed glioma. For these receptors, no antigen is known. The method was immunoSEQ multiplex PCR; TCRdb's version includes in-frame clones alone and lacks a portion of them. The profile shows 35,000 to 45,000 clones, about four fifths of them singletons. Sample time point: week 11, during vaccination. The content of each vaccine dose was 300 ug of mutant IDH1 20-mer peptide, and topical imiquimod accompanied it. The specimen comprised peripheral blood mononuclear cells (PBMCs), sampled from a glioma patient whose treatment included an IDH1 peptide vaccine. The receptors derive from a woman in her 30s with glioma. Some clones in this sample may be carry-over from other donors' samples.

This chain joins TRBV14 and TRBJ2-7; maybe TRBD1 (6 bases). The CDR3 length is 11 residues. Germline CDR1 is SGHDN and CDR2 is FVKESK. The V gene lost 3 bases and the J gene lost 8 bases, with 8 bases spanning the gap. CDR3 residues: CASSQGAKQYF. CDR3 DNA: TGTGCCAGCAGCCAGGGGGCCAAGCAGTACTTC.

The V and J genes are TRBV5-8 and TRBJ2-7, with 8 bases aligning to TRBD2. The V gene's germline CDR1 is SGHTS and CDR2 YDEGEE. The CDR3 runs to 17 residues. V dropped 0 bases and J dropped 1; count of bases not matched to a gene: 9. The CDR3 DNA is TGTGCCAGCAGCTTGGGGGTGGCTAGCGGGCTTTCCTACGAGCAGTACTTC. It encodes CASSLGVASGLSYEQYF. The full variable domain, its missing parts supplied by reference TRBV5-8 and TRBJ2-7, is EAGVTQSPTHLIKTRGQQATLRCSPISGHTSVYWYQQALGLGLQFLLWYDEGEERNRGNFPPRFSGRQFPNYSSELNVNALELEDSALYLCASSLGVASGLSYEQYFGPGTRLTVT.

The chain recombines TRBV11-3 with TRBJ2-7, with D hard to call. The germline CDR1 and CDR2 sequences are SGHNT and YENEEA. Between the trimmed V and J ends, which lost 0 bases and 6 bases, there was a span of 3 bases. The length of the CDR3 is 11 residues. DNA for the CDR3: TGTGCCAGCAGCTTAGATTCCGAGCAGTACTTC. Its protein is CASSLDSEQYF.

V is TRBV4-1 and J is TRBJ2-2; TRBD1 might be the D (6 bases). The germline CDR1 and CDR2 sequences are MGHRA and YSYEKL. The V and J ends lost 2 bases and 7 bases respectively, with 11 bases between them. The CDR3 loop spans 14 amino acids. The CDR3 is CASSQKSRGGELFF. CDR3 nucleotide sequence: TGCGCCAGCAGCCAAAAAAGCAGGGGCGGGGAGCTGTTTTTT.

This chain uses TRBV11-2 with TRBJ2-3; 9 positions agree with TRBD2. With 2 bases clipped from V and 1 base from J, the junction kept 4 bases outside the gene matches. The V gene's germline CDR1 is SGHAT and CDR2 FQNNGV. This CDR3 contains 16 residues. The CDR3 spells CASSLIVAGGTDTQYF. CDR3 DNA: TGTGCCAGCAGCTTAATTGTAGCGGGGGGCACAGATACGCAGTATTTT.

This chain uses TRBV6-5 with TRBJ1-2, with D hard to call. This CDR3 spans 13 amino acids. The germline CDR1 and CDR2 sequences are MNHEY and SVGAGI. V lost 6 bases and J lost 2, with 10 bases in between. The CDR3 nucleotides are TGTGCCAGCAGCCCCGTGGGGAACTATGGCTACACCTTC. Translating gives CASSPVGNYGYTF.

This clone was found a few times. The chain joins TRBV10-1 to TRBJ1-1; no clear D gene. Germline-derived CDR1 and CDR2 are WNHNN and SYGVQD (reference sequence). The CDR3 spans 13 residues. The V gene lost 4 bases and the J gene lost 2 bases, with 8 bases spanning the gap. The CDR3: CASSVRDNTEAFF. The CDR3 bases are TGCGCCAGCAGTGTACGAGATAACACTGAAGCTTTCTTT.

This clone was recorded only once. The chain joins TRBV4-1 to TRBJ2-5; TRBD1 matches 7 bases. In germline, CDR1 is MGHRA, CDR2 YSYEKL. The V and J ends lost 2 bases and 4 bases, in that order; junction bases with no gene match: 13. This CDR3 contains 17 residues. CDR3 loop: CASSQNKGDRELETQYF. For the CDR3, the DNA is TGCGCCAGCAGCCAAAACAAGGGGGACAGAGAGTTAGAGACCCAGTACTTC.

The genes are TRBV29-1 and TRBJ2-4; no definite D call. From germline, CDR1 is SQVTM and CDR2 ANQGSEA. The CDR3 totals 15 residues. Trimming left V 4 bases short and J 0 bases short, with 13 bases between. The DNA for the CDR3 is TGCAGCGTTGGAATATCGGCACCAGCCAAAAACATTCAGTACTTC. This encodes CSVGISAPAKNIQYF.

This clone was picked up a small number of times. The V call is TRBV10-3, the J call TRBJ1-2; D is unresolved. Trimming took 4 bases from V and 0 from J, leaving 15 bases between them. The germline V gene encodes CDR1 ENHRY and CDR2 SYGVKD. CDR3 length equals 16 residues. DNA for the CDR3: TGTGCCATCAGTGTGGGAGATTCCGGGCCTAACTATGGCTACACCTTC. It yields the protein CAISVGDSGPNYGYTF.

The chain joins TRBV5-4 to TRBJ2-5, with 8 nucleotides matching TRBD2. Germline assignment: CDR1 SGHNT and CDR2 YYREEE (reference sequence). Trimming removed 4 bases from V and 5 bases from J; junction bases left unmatched: 13. CDR3 size: 16 residues. The CDR3 DNA follows: TGTGCCAGCAGCCCACCGGGAGGGCCGGGAGTGGAGACCCAGTACTTC. Translating it yields CASSPPGGPGVETQYF.

The chain uses TRBV5-4 and TRBJ1-5, with unresolved D. This CDR3 region has 13 residues. V was clipped by 0 bases and J by 6 bases, with 7 bases between them. The germline V gene has CDR1 SGHNT and CDR2 YYREEE (reference sequence). The CDR3 nucleotides read TGTGCCAGCAGCTTGGATGGGAGTCAGCCCCAGCATTTT. Residues: CASSLDGSQPQHF.

The CDR3 loop is CASSQERGQAGNTIYF. CDR3 DNA sequence: TGTGCCAGCAGCCAAGAGCGGGGGCAGGCTGGAAACACCATATATTTT. The V call is TRBV4-2, the J call TRBJ1-3, with a tentative D call TRBD1 (6 bases). CDR3 length: 16 residues. The germline V gene encodes CDR1 LGHNA and CDR2 YNFKEQ. With 0 bases removed from V and 2 bases from J, the gap between germline ends came to 11 bases.

The chain recombines TRBV7-9 with TRBJ2-5; D unresolved. V lost 4 bases, J lost 5 bases, and 11 bases lay in between. This CDR3 comprises 13 residues. Germline V CDR1 and CDR2: SEHNR, FQNEAQ (reference sequence). This chain's CDR3 is CASSSPAWETQYF. The CDR3 coding sequence is TGTGCCAGCAGCTCCCCCGCGTGGGAGACCCAGTACTTC.

The chain couples TRBV5-6 to TRBJ1-5, with 9 bases lining up with TRBD1. V gave up 6 bases and J gave up 4 bases; unmatched junction bases: 8. CDR3 length: 15 amino acids. Germline V gives CDR1 SGHDT, CDR2 YYEEEE. CDR3 loop: CASTFGGTGNQPQHF. The CDR3 DNA follows: TGTGCCAGCACCTTTGGTGGGACAGGGAATCAGCCCCAGCATTTT.

This rearrangement joins TRBV4-1 to TRBJ2-7; TRBD2 aligns across 9 bases. The V gene's germline CDR1 is MGHRA and CDR2 YSYEKL. V dropped 3 bases and J dropped 5; count of bases not matched to a gene: 8. The CDR3 spans 15 residues. This CDR3 reads CASSQGSGRLDEQYF. DNA of the CDR3: TGCGCCAGCAGCCAGGGGAGCGGGAGGTTGGACGAGCAGTACTTC.

This clone was counted once. V and J are TRBV11-3 and TRBJ2-2; 7 positions agree with TRBD1. Trimming took 5 bases from V and 4 from J; bases not matched to a gene: 7. CDR1 SGHNT and CDR2 YENEEA come from the germline V gene. CDR3 length: 15 amino acids. CDR3 in amino acids: CASSPWDSPTGELFF. CDR3 nucleotides: TGTGCCAGCAGCCCATGGGACAGTCCCACCGGGGAGCTGTTTTTT.

This chain connects TRBV29-1 to TRBJ1-1; 7 bases are a match to TRBD1. Germline V gene sequence: CDR1 SQVTM, CDR2 ANQGSEA. J was trimmed by 4 bases and V by 7 bases; bases with no gene match: 6. This CDR3 region has 12 residues. CDR3 sequence reads: CSANRGVTEAFF. CDR3 coding DNA: TGCAGCGCCAACAGGGGTGTCACTGAAGCTTTCTTT. The entire variable domain, with the rest obtained from reference TRBV29-1 and TRBJ1-1, is as follows: SAVISQKPSRDICQRGTSLTIQCQVDSQVTMMFWYRQQPGQSLTLIATANQGSEATYESGFVIDKFPISRPNLTFSTLTVSNMSPEDSSIYLCSANRGVTEAFFGQGTRLTVV.

The V gene is TRBV30, the J gene TRBJ2-7, with a possible D match to TRBD1 (6 bases). Trimming removed 3 bases at V and 2 bases at J, with 11 bases between. CDR3 length: 13 residues. CDR1 and CDR2 (germline): GTSNPN, SVGIG (reference sequence). The CDR3 DNA is TGTGCCTGGAGCACCGGACAGACCTACGAGCAGTACTTC. Translated, it gives CAWSTGQTYEQYF.

The chain is built from TRBV29-1 and TRBJ2-7; the D is unclear. V lost 3 bases, J lost 7 bases, and 13 bases lay in between. The CDR3 loop spans 12 amino acids. Germline CDR1 is SQVTM and CDR2 is ANQGSEA. CDR3 bases: TGCAGCGTTGACGGGCTAGGTCGGGAGCAGTACTTC. This sequence encodes CSVDGLGREQYF.

The V and J genes are TRBV7-9 and TRBJ1-2; the D gene is possibly TRBD1 (5 bases). V was trimmed by 2 bases and J by 1 base, leaving 20 bases between them. This CDR3 has 18 amino acids. In germline, CDR1 is SEHNR, CDR2 FQNEAQ (reference sequence). The chain's CDR3 is CASSLSQGRLDYNYGYTF. The CDR3, as DNA: TGTGCCAGCAGCTTATCGCAGGGTCGACTGGACTATAACTATGGCTACACCTTC.

By share of the sample, this clone is medium-sized (0.01 to 0.1%). The chain recombines TRBV5-1 with TRBJ1-1, with D perhaps TRBD1 (6 bases). Germline CDR1 and CDR2: SGHRS and YFSETQ. Trimming pared 0 bases from V and 8 bases from J, leaving 17 bases between. CDR3 size: 15 residues. In DNA form, the CDR3 reads TGCGCCAGCAGCTTGGCCACAGGGCGAAAGCAGGAAGCTTTCTTT. Translating it yields CASSLATGRKQEAFF.

This clone has just one count. The rearrangement links TRBV2 to TRBJ2-7, with TRBD2 identical over 14 bases. The CDR3 runs 14 residues. J gave up 2 bases and V 6 bases, and 0 bases lay outside the gene matches. The germline V gene has CDR1 SNHLY and CDR2 FYNNEI. The CDR3 DNA is TGTGCCAGCAGGGGACTAGCGGGGGCCTACGAGCAGTACTTC. Protein: CASRGLAGAYEQYF.

This chain joins TRBV19 and TRBJ1-2; D is unresolved. CDR3 length equals 13 residues. Trimming cost V 4 bases and J 8 bases, with 14 bases left between them. In germline, CDR1 is LNHDA, CDR2 SQIVND (reference sequence). The CDR3 here is CASSTLTGSGYTF. In DNA, the CDR3 is TGTGCCAGTAGTACCCTAACCGGCTCGGGCTACACCTTC.

The chain joins TRBV2 to TRBJ1-2; D gene unclear. Per germline, CDR1 SNHLY and CDR2 FYNNEI. CDR3 length equals 14 residues. The germline V and J ends were trimmed by 10 bases and 3 bases, with 18 bases remaining between them. The CDR3 loop is CATGSTDAYYGYTF. CDR3 sequence (DNA): TGTGCCACCGGCAGTACAGACGCATACTATGGCTACACCTTC.

This chain uses TRBV5-4 with TRBJ2-2, with D possibly matching TRBD2 (6 bases). CDR1 SGHNT and CDR2 YYREEE come from the germline V gene (reference sequence). V was cut by 5 bases and J by 2 bases, with 19 bases left in between. The CDR3 covers 17 residues. CDR3 bases: TGTGCCAGCAGACTTGGTAATAGCGGAGCTAACACCGGGGAGCTGTTTTTT. Residues: CASRLGNSGANTGELFF.